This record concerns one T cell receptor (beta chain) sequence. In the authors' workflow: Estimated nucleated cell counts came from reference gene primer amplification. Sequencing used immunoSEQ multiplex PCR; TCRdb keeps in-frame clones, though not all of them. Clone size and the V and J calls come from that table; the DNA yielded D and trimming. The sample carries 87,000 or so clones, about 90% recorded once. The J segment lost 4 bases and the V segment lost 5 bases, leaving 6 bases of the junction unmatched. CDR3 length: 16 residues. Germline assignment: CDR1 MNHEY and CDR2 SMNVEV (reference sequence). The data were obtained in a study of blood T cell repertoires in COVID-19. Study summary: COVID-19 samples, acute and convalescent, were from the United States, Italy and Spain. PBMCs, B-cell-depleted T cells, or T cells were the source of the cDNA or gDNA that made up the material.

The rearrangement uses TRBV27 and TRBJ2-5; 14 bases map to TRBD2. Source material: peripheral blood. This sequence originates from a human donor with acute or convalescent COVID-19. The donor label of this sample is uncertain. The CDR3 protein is CASSPGLAGVGETQYF. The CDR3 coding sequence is TGTGCCAGCAGTCCGGGACTAGCGGGGGTGGGAGAGACCCAGTACTTC.